The source of this T cell receptor (beta chain) is a study of T cells in Graves' hyperthyroidism and ophthalmopathy. Amplification targeted TCR beta CDR3 regions from RNA transcripts. Researchers ran a first-round RT-PCR on the TCR CDR3 using the HTBI primer set. TCRdb re-called the multiplex PCR reads through MiXCR, storing one row per CDR3 protein. The sample has approximately 430,000 distinct CDR3 sequences; roughly 15% are singletons. The CDR3 consists of 14 residues. The germline CDR1 and CDR2 sequences are SGHKS and YYEKEE (reference sequence). The study's findings and limits: Blood shared most expanded thyroid clonotypes above 0.001.

Reasons for excluding patients were uncontrolled infection, other autoimmune disease, pregnancy or lactation. About this clonotype: What it recognizes is unknown. A much larger clone differs from this one at a single base, so this may be a read error.

The sample was blood. The receptor was derived from a man younger than 30 with Graves' ophthalmopathy. The J gene is TRBJ1-2, the V gene TRBV5-5, with a tentative D call TRBD1 (5 bases). CDR3 residues: CASSRAMWDYGCTF. CDR3 nucleotide sequence: TGTGCCAGCAGCCGTGCCATGTGGGACTATGGCTGCACCTTC. The whole variable domain, remainder taken from reference TRBV5-5 and TRBJ1-2, is DAGVTQSPTHLIKTRGQQVTLRCSPISGHKSVSWYQQVLGQGPQFIFQYYEKEERGRGNFPDRFSARQFPNYSSELNVNALLLGDSALYLCASSRAMWDYGCTFGSGTRLTVV.